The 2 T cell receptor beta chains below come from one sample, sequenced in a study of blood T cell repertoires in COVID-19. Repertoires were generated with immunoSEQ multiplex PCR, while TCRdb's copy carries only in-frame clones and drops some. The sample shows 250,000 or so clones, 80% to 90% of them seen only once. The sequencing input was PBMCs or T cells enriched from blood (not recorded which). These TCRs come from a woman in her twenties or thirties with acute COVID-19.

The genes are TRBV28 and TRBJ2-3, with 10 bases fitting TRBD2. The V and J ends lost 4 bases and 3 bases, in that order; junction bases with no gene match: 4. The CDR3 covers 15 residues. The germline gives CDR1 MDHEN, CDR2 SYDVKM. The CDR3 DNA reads TGTGCCAGCAGTTCCACTAGCGGGGCAACAGATACGCAGTATTTT. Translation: CASSSTSGATDTQYF.

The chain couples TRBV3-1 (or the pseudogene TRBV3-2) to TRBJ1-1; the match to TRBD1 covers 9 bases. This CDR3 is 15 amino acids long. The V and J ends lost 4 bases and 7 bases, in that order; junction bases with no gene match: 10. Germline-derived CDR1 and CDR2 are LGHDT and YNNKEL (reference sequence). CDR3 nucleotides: TGTGCCAGCAGCCCCCTGGGACAGGGTAGGGGTGAAGCTTTCTTT. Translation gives CASSPLGQGRGEAFF.